This T cell receptor beta chain was sequenced for a study of T cell responses to AZD1222 COVID-19 vaccine. This table comes from immunoSEQ multiplex PCR, and its TCRdb copy is limited to in-frame clones, with some not included. Of 140,000 to 150,000 clones in the sample, more than 85% are singletons; the top ten hold approximately 5%. Germline V gene data show CDR1 as SEHNR and CDR2 as FQNEAQ (reference sequence). This CDR3 has 15 amino acids. The germline V and J ends were trimmed by 6 bases and 5 bases, with 16 bases remaining between them. The origin of this receptor is an adult in good health. This specimen consisted of peripheral blood, obtained on day 0 of AZD1222 vaccination. The chain is built from TRBV7-9 and TRBJ1-4; tentative D call: TRBD1 (5 bases). The CDR3 coding sequence is TGTGCCAGCAGAGCCGGGACCCTCGTAAATGAAAAACTGTTTTTT. It yields the protein CASRAGTLVNEKLFF.